Listed here is a single T cell receptor (beta chain). Unmatched junction bases numbered 10, after V lost 8 bases and J lost 4 bases. Germline-derived CDR1 and CDR2 are MNHNY and SVGAGI (reference sequence). This CDR3 has 16 amino acids. The source of the sample is a study of shared T cell receptors in the human thymus. The method was immunoSEQ multiplex PCR; TCRdb's version includes in-frame clones alone and lacks a portion of them. The sample holds approximately 660,000 clones, roughly 90% seen once. The sample was also reused in another study, on human thymus T cells. Per that paper: Samples came from healthy Finnish infants during open corrective cardiac surgery.

This sequence originates from a boy in the first two years of life with a congenital heart defect. Material for sequencing was thymocytes. The rearrangement joins TRBV6-6 to TRBJ2-2, with 10 bases that match TRBD1. The CDR3: CASSPAGQGITGELFF. The CDR3 bases are TGTGCCAGCTCCCCAGCGGGACAGGGGATCACCGGGGAGCTGTTTTTT.